The 16 T cell receptor beta chains reported below all come from one sample, sequenced in a study of T cells after yellow fever vaccination. From the 5' RACE reads, TCRdb called clonotypes with MiXCR, one entry per CDR3 protein. The sample has some 500,000 distinct CDR3 sequences; roughly 14% are singletons. The sample was PBMCs, taken on the day of the yellow fever booster vaccination. The origin of the receptors is a man younger than 45 who received the YFV17D yellow fever vaccine.

The V gene is TRBV20-1, the J gene TRBJ2-3; D is possibly TRBD2 (6 bases). Germline assignment: CDR1 DFQATT and CDR2 SNEGSKA (reference sequence). Trimming stripped 6 bases from V and 5 bases from J, with 18 bases between. The CDR3 runs to 14 residues. The CDR3 loop reads CSAFPGSIRDTQYF. The CDR3 nucleotides read TGCAGTGCATTCCCCGGGAGTATCAGAGATACGCAGTATTTT.

This clonotype occurred a few times. The CDR3 is CASSSLPTSGRIPTDTQYF. Here the CDR3 DNA reads TGTGCCAGCAGCTCCCTACCGACTAGCGGGAGAATTCCCACAGATACGCAGTATTTT. The rearrangement joins TRBV7-3 to TRBJ2-3, with 12 bases lining up with TRBD2. Germline assignment: CDR1 SGHTA and CDR2 FQGTGA. J lost 2 bases, V lost 4 bases, and 13 bases had no gene match. This CDR3 is built from 19 residues.

The J gene is TRBJ2-5, the V gene TRBV5-4, with 8 bases fitting TRBD1. In germline, CDR1 is SGHNT, CDR2 YYREEE (reference sequence). The ends lost 4 bases at V and 2 bases at J; junction bases unmatched: 7. The CDR3 runs 15 residues. Here the CDR3 reads CASSQDRVGQETQYF. CDR3 coding DNA: TGTGCCAGCAGCCAGGACAGGGTCGGACAAGAGACCCAGTACTTC.

The chain recombines TRBV7-2 with TRBJ1-1; D gene ambiguous. This CDR3 has 13 residues. V gave up 0 bases and J gave up 5 bases, with 7 bases separating them. Germline CDR1 SGHTA, CDR2 FQGNSA. CDR3 region: CASSLAQRTEAFF. In DNA, the CDR3 is TGTGCCAGCAGCTTAGCTCAACGGACTGAAGCTTTCTTT.

This chain uses TRBV27 with TRBJ2-7; 9 nucleotides align to TRBD1. CDR3 length: 14 amino acids. Per the germline V gene, CDR1 is MNHEY and CDR2 is SMNVEV (reference sequence). V lost 6 bases to trimming and J lost 3 bases; unmatched junction nucleotides: 6. This chain's CDR3 is CASSPHRGLYEQYF. The CDR3 DNA is TGTGCCAGCAGCCCTCACAGGGGGCTCTACGAGCAGTACTTC.

The CDR3 protein is CATSRRLHKQYF. The DNA for the CDR3 is TGTGCCACCAGCAGACGCCTGCATAAGCAGTACTTC. The chain couples TRBV15 to TRBJ2-7; D remains ambiguous. Deletions cut 2 bases from V and 8 bases from J, with 10 bases between. The CDR3 has 12 amino acids. Germline V CDR1 and CDR2: LNHNV, YYDKDF (reference sequence).

V and J are TRBV12-3 or TRBV12-4 and TRBJ1-2, with 11 bases matching TRBD1. The CDR3 extends over 15 amino acids. V lost 3 bases and J lost 6; bases outside the gene matches: 6. The CDR3 DNA follows: TGTGCCAGCAGTTTGAGGACAGGGGGCAGGGATGGCTACACCTTC. Amino acid sequence: CASSLRTGGRDGYTF.

The CDR3 DNA reads as TGCAGTGCTAGAGAGGGGACAGGGTCCACTGAAGCTTTCTTT. This gives the protein CSAREGTGSTEAFF. This rearrangement joins TRBV20-1 to TRBJ1-1, with 9 bases that match TRBD1. The CDR3 length is 14 residues. Germline-derived CDR1 and CDR2 are DFQATT and SNEGSKA (reference sequence). V lost 0 bases, J lost 4 bases, and 3 bases stayed unmatched.

This clonotype was seen ten or more times. The gene calls are TRBV5-4 and TRBJ2-1; tentatively, D is TRBD2 (6 bases). Germline values: CDR1 SGHNT, CDR2 YYREEE (reference sequence). The CDR3 spans 16 residues. V lost 4 bases and J lost 3, with 17 bases in between. This CDR3 reads CASSRKLASRYNEQFF. The CDR3 DNA reads as TGTGCCAGCAGCCGAAAACTAGCTTCTCGCTACAATGAGCAGTTCTTC.

This clonotype has just a few counts. This rearrangement joins TRBV20-1 to TRBJ2-7; 8 nucleotides line up with TRBD2. V gave up 6 bases and J gave up 3 bases; unmatched junction bases: 10. This CDR3 is built from 14 residues. Germline V gene data show CDR1 as DFQATT and CDR2 as SNEGSKA (reference sequence). The CDR3 here is CSARSGLGGYEQYF. The CDR3 coding sequence is TGCAGTGCAAGATCGGGACTAGGGGGCTACGAGCAGTACTTC.

The CDR3 region has the DNA TGTGCCTGGAGTTGGGGAGGGGGGCTCAATGAGCAGTTCTTC. This sequence encodes CAWSWGGGLNEQFF. This rearrangement joins TRBV30 to TRBJ2-1; weak D call: TRBD2 (7 bases). This CDR3 spans 14 amino acids. Germline CDR1 and CDR2: GTSNPN and SVGIG (reference sequence). Trimming cost V 2 bases and J 6 bases, with 14 bases left between them.

The table lists this clonotype with a few counts. V gene TRBV27 combines with J gene TRBJ2-7, with 9 bases aligning to TRBD1. The CDR3 sequence is 16 residues long. CDR1 is MNHEY and CDR2 is SMNVEV in the germline V gene (reference sequence). Trimming at V came to 3 bases and at J to 1 base, leaving 7 bases not matched to a gene. The chain's CDR3 is CASSLVGQGTSYEQYF. CDR3 bases: TGTGCCAGCAGTTTGGTTGGACAGGGGACTTCCTACGAGCAGTACTTC.

This clonotype showed up just a few times. The chain is built from TRBV28 and TRBJ2-7; D is unclear. CDR3 length equals 13 residues. V shed 6 bases and J shed 7 bases, with 16 bases lying between them. Germline values: CDR1 MDHEN, CDR2 SYDVKM. The CDR3 region is CASRHPTGGEQYF. Here the CDR3 DNA reads TGTGCCAGCAGACACCCTACGGGTGGGGAGCAGTACTTC.

This clonotype was seen more than once but under ten times. CDR3 DNA sequence: TGCAGCGTGTCTTCCACCGGGACTAGGGAGCAGTTCTTC. Amino acids: CSVSSTGTREQFF. The rearrangement uses TRBV29-1 and TRBJ2-1; TRBD2 matches 8 bases. The ends lost 6 bases at V and 10 bases at J; junction bases unmatched: 11. Germline CDR1 and CDR2: SQVTM and ANQGSEA. This CDR3 has 13 amino acids.

This clonotype occurred a few times. The rearrangement links TRBV24-1 to TRBJ2-5; 9 nucleotides align to TRBD2. V trimming: 1 base; J trimming: 4 bases; junction bases outside the gene matches: 3. This CDR3 has 15 residues. From germline, CDR1 is KGHDR and CDR2 SFDVKD. The CDR3 sequence is CATSDLGTSTETQYF. The CDR3 DNA reads TGTGCCACCAGTGATTTAGGGACTAGCACAGAGACCCAGTACTTC.

A few counts support this clonotype. V and J are TRBV7-6 and TRBJ2-1; 9 positions match TRBD2. Germline CDR1 and CDR2: SGHVS and FNYEAQ. V gave up 2 bases and J gave up 8 bases; unmatched junction bases: 13. The length of the CDR3 is 17 residues. The chain's CDR3 is CASSLRLAGVGADEQFF. CDR3 coding DNA: TGTGCCAGCAGCTTACGGTTAGCGGGAGTAGGAGCGGATGAGCAGTTCTTC.